This T cell receptor (beta chain) stems from a study of T-cell reconstitution after alpha-beta-depleted transplantation in children. The CDR3 spans 9 residues. The V end lost 6 bases, the J end lost 14 bases, and 11 bases lay between the germline ends. Germline values: CDR1 SQVTM, CDR2 ANQGSEA. Preparation of the TCRbeta library involved a method that used unique molecular identifiers. TCRdb reanalysed the PCR reads using MiXCR and keeps one entry per CDR3 protein. This sample has approximately 590,000 distinct CDR3 sequences, with roughly a tenth found just once. This clonotype originated in a human donor who donated a stem cell graft to a child with acute myeloid leukemia. The specimen was PBMCs from the stem cell graft donor, collected from the stem cell graft. The rearrangement joins TRBV29-1 to TRBJ2-1; D is undetermined. Here the CDR3 DNA reads TGCAGCGTCCCCCTGCCAGAGTTCTTC. It specifies CSVPLPEFF.